Shown below are 29 T cell receptor beta chains from a single sample sequenced in a study of CD8+CD57+ T cells in acquired aplastic anemia. Genomic DNA, the template, was used for profiling of the TCR beta VDJ and CDR3. Each CDR3 protein gets one entry after TCRdb re-called the reads with MiXCR. This table has under 200,000 distinct CDR3 sequences, around 48% appearing once. Patients chosen for sequencing had CD8+CD57+ cells that had expanded, as shown by flow cytometry. Sequenced: sorted CD4+, CD8+, or CD8+CD57+ T cells (not recorded which) from PBMCs. These receptors all come from a human donor with aplastic anemia.

Remarks on this clonotype: One end of the junction is discordant with germline, which a read error may explain. The genes are TRBV19 and TRBJ1-5; D unresolved. The CDR3 is made up of 13 amino acids. Germline V lookup: CDR1 LNHDA, CDR2 SQIVND (reference sequence). This chain's CDR3 is CASSIVTYQPQHF. The CDR3 region has the DNA TGTGCCAGTAGTATAGTGACGTATCAGCCCCAGCACTTT. Full variable domain (remainder filled in from reference TRBV19 and TRBJ1-5): DGGITQSPKYLFRKEGQNVTLSCEQNLNHDAMYWYRQDPGQGLRLIYYSQIVNDFQKGDIAEGYSVSREKKESFPLTVTSAQKNPTAFYLCASSIVTYQPQHFGDGTRLSIL.

The V and J genes are TRBV7-6 and TRBJ2-7; D is possibly TRBD1 (6 bases). V lost 4 bases, J lost 0 bases, and 13 bases lay in between. The V gene's germline CDR1 is SGHVS and CDR2 FNYEAQ. This CDR3 has 15 amino acids. Here the CDR3 reads CASSSDSASSYEQYF. CDR3 nucleotide sequence: TGTGCCAGCAGCTCGGACAGCGCTAGCTCCTACGAGCAGTACTTC.

The chain couples TRBV28 to TRBJ1-3; D is possibly TRBD1 (5 bases). Trimming stripped 6 bases from V and 3 bases from J, with 12 bases between. Germline V lookup: CDR1 MDHEN, CDR2 SYDVKM. This CDR3 is built from 14 residues. The DNA of the CDR3 is TGTGCCAGCAGGACAGAATCAGTTGGAAACACCATATATTTT. Translated, it gives CASRTESVGNTIYF.

As regards this clonotype: Compared with germline, one end of the junction differs, possibly owing to a read error. The CDR3 protein is CASSLELRGSSYEPYF. The DNA of the CDR3 is TGCGCCAGCAGCTTGGAGTTAAGGGGGAGCTCCTACGAGCCGTACTTC. The rearrangement uses TRBV5-5 and TRBJ2-7; D is possibly TRBD1 (6 bases). This CDR3 comprises 16 residues. CDR1 is SGHKS, CDR2 YYEKEE, per germline (reference sequence).

The chain employs TRBV25-1 and TRBJ2-3, with 10 bases aligning to TRBD2. The CDR3 has 14 residues. From germline, CDR1 is MGHDK and CDR2 SYGVNS. J was trimmed by 8 bases and V by 8 bases; bases with no gene match: 10. DNA for the CDR3: TGTGCCAGCTCATTAGCGGGAGGACAACCTACGCAGTATTTT. It specifies CASSLAGGQPTQYF.

As DNA, the CDR3 is TGTGCCAGTAGTCCCTCCCCGGGGGTTAATGAGCAGTTCTTC. It codes for CASSPSPGVNEQFF. This chain links TRBV19 with TRBJ2-1; D is perhaps TRBD2 (6 bases). With 5 bases removed from V and 7 bases from J, the gap between germline ends came to 15 bases. This CDR3 contains 14 residues. Germline V gene data show CDR1 as LNHDA and CDR2 as SQIVND (reference sequence). Using reference TRBV19 and TRBJ2-1 for the parts outside the CDR3, the full variable domain is DGGITQSPKYLFRKEGQNVTLSCEQNLNHDAMYWYRQDPGQGLRLIYYSQIVNDFQKGDIAEGYSVSREKKESFPLTVTSAQKNPTAFYLCASSPSPGVNEQFFGPGTRLTVL.

This rearrangement joins TRBV18 to TRBJ1-2, with a weak D call TRBD1 (5 bases). The CDR3 consists of 15 residues. V was shortened by 6 bases and J by 4 bases, with 18 bases between the two germline ends. Germline V gene sequence: CDR1 KGHSH, CDR2 LQKENI. The DNA for the CDR3 is TGTGCCAGCTCTCCATTAGGGGACCTCCTCTATGGCTACACCTTC. Protein product: CASSPLGDLLYGYTF.

As to this clonotype: A much larger clone differs by one base, so this may be a read error. This chain joins TRBV7-8 and TRBJ2-1, with 10 bases fitting TRBD2. Per germline, CDR1 SGHVS and CDR2 FQNEAQ. CDR3 length equals 16 residues. CDR3 DNA: TGTGCCGGCAGCCGGGGCAGCGGGGGGGTGCAGAATGAGCAGTTCTTC. This encodes CAGSRGSGGVQNEQFF.

This clonotype was seen many times. V usage is TRBV20-1 and J usage is TRBJ2-7; TRBD2 aligns across 12 bases. Germline CDR1 and CDR2: DFQATT and SNEGSKA (reference sequence). The CDR3 spans 15 residues. V lost 2 bases and J lost 6; bases outside the gene matches: 8. Written as DNA, the CDR3 is TGCAGTGCTAGATTTCTAGCGGGGGGGCCACTCGAGCAGTACTTC. Translated: CSARFLAGGPLEQYF.

The V call is TRBV29-1, the J call TRBJ2-7, with unresolved D. CDR3 length: 12 amino acids. The V gene lost 4 bases and the J gene lost 4 bases, with 11 bases spanning the gap. CDR1 and CDR2 (germline): SQVTM, ANQGSEA. The CDR3 DNA is TGCAGCGTTGTCGGCCGTGGGTACGAGCAGTACTTC. It encodes CSVVGRGYEQYF.

CDR3 in amino acids: CATSRDAERGYTF. CDR3 in DNA: TGTGCCACCAGCAGGGACGCGGAGCGAGGCTACACCTTC. The genes are TRBV24-1 and TRBJ1-2, with a tentative D call TRBD1 (5 bases). This CDR3 comprises 13 residues. Trimming removed 7 bases at V and 8 bases at J, with 16 bases between. Germline lookup yields CDR1 KGHDR and CDR2 SFDVKD.

This clonotype has at least ten counts. The V gene is TRBV6-6, the J gene TRBJ2-3, with a possible D match to TRBD1 (6 bases). Germline CDR1 is MNHNY and CDR2 is SVGAGI (reference sequence). This CDR3 has 16 residues. The ends were cut back, 2 bases at V and 3 bases at J, with 15 bases in the middle. CDR3 protein: CASSYDPRQETDTQYF. CDR3 sequence (DNA): TGTGCCAGCAGTTACGACCCGCGACAGGAGACAGATACGCAGTATTTT.

The J gene is TRBJ2-4, the V gene TRBV5-5, with D possibly matching TRBD1 (6 bases). Germline-derived CDR1 and CDR2 are SGHKS and YYEKEE (reference sequence). The CDR3 has 16 amino acids. Trimming removed 4 bases from V and 0 bases from J, with 14 bases in between. CDR3 sequence: CASSPGQSLAKNIQYF. CDR3 DNA sequence: TGTGCCAGCAGCCCCGGACAGAGCCTAGCCAAAAACATTCAGTACTTC.

This sequence joins TRBV9 and TRBJ2-5, with a weak D call TRBD2 (5 bases). V gave up 4 bases and J gave up 2 bases, with 12 bases separating them. CDR1 SGDLS and CDR2 YYNGEE come from the germline V gene. The CDR3 totals 14 residues. The CDR3: CASSPNSAQETQYF. The CDR3 DNA reads as TGTGCCAGCAGCCCTAATAGCGCGCAAGAGACCCAGTACTTC. Supplemented by reference TRBV9 and TRBJ2-5, the full variable domain reads DSGVTQTPKHLITATGQRVTLRCSPRSGDLSVYWYQQSLDQGLQFLIQYYNGEERAKGNILERFSAQQFPDLHSELNLSSLELGDSALYFCASSPNSAQETQYFGPGTRLLVL.

Comment on this clonotype: This may stem from a read error, because a much larger clone lies one nucleotide away. This chain connects TRBV5-6 to TRBJ2-3; D is unresolved. Germline-derived CDR1 and CDR2 are SGHDT and YYEEEE. Trimming took 0 bases from V and 10 from J, leaving 12 bases between them. The CDR3 spans 13 residues. The CDR3 loop is CASSLAISLAQYF. The DNA for the CDR3 is TGTGCCAGCAGCTTGGCCATTTCTCTGGCGCAGTATTTT.

The gene calls are TRBV2 and TRBJ2-7, with 7 bases identical to TRBD1. J gave up 5 bases and V 6 bases, and 4 bases lay outside the gene matches. CDR1 and CDR2 (germline): SNHLY, FYNNEI. This CDR3 has 12 amino acids. This CDR3 is CASRQGFDEQYF. CDR3 DNA: TGTGCCAGCAGACAGGGGTTCGACGAGCAGTACTTC.

This chain uses TRBV2 with TRBJ1-3; 10 positions match TRBD1. In germline, CDR1 is SNHLY, CDR2 FYNNEI. The junction had 2 bases not matched to a gene; V was cut back by 4 bases and J by 2 bases. This CDR3 is 15 amino acids long. Here the CDR3 reads CASSGGTGAGNTIYF. DNA for the CDR3: TGTGCCAGCAGTGGAGGGACAGGGGCTGGAAACACCATATATTTT.

The chain joins TRBV2 to TRBJ2-7, with a possible D match to TRBD2 (6 bases). V was trimmed by 8 bases and J by 0 bases, leaving 11 bases between them. The CDR3 sequence is 13 residues long. The V gene's germline CDR1 is SNHLY and CDR2 FYNNEI. The CDR3 spells CASAARGSYEQYF. Here the CDR3 DNA reads TGTGCCAGCGCGGCGCGGGGCTCCTACGAGCAGTACTTC.

This clonotype was observed at least ten times. The chain uses TRBV20-1 and TRBJ2-3; TRBD2 agrees at 7 bases. Germline CDR1 reads DFQATT; CDR2 reads SNEGSKA (reference sequence). Losses at the gene ends were 6 bases for V and 2 bases for J; bases not matched to a gene: 11. The CDR3 is 15 residues long. CDR3 sequence (DNA): TGCAGTGCGTGGAACCTAGCGGAATACACAGATACGCAGTATTTT. As protein: CSAWNLAEYTDTQYF.

Written as DNA, the CDR3 is TGTGCCAGCAGCTTGGGGCACAGCTATTACGAGCAGTACTTC. Amino acids: CASSLGHSYYEQYF. V usage is TRBV7-3 and J usage is TRBJ2-7; the D gene is possibly TRBD1 (5 bases). The V end lost 3 bases, the J end lost 4 bases, and 13 bases lay between the germline ends. The CDR3 loop spans 14 amino acids. Germline V lookup: CDR1 SGHTA, CDR2 FQGTGA.

This clonotype has at least ten counts. The chain couples TRBV6-4 to TRBJ1-5, with 7 bases lining up with TRBD1. This CDR3 has 14 residues. V lost 6 bases to trimming and J lost 4 bases; unmatched junction nucleotides: 6. The germline V gene has CDR1 MRHNA and CDR2 SNTAGT. CDR3 loop: CASRAGTANQPQHF. CDR3 DNA: TGTGCCAGCAGGGCCGGGACAGCGAATCAGCCCCAGCATTTT.

This clonotype has a count of ten or more. V usage is TRBV7-2 and J usage is TRBJ2-1; D perhaps matches TRBD2 (5 bases). The CDR3 sequence is 13 residues long. CDR1 and CDR2 (germline): SGHTA, FQGNSA. Trimming removed 8 bases from V and 5 bases from J, with 13 bases in between. This CDR3 is CASRGYRNNEQFF. CDR3 coding DNA: TGTGCCAGCCGAGGGTACAGAAACAATGAGCAGTTCTTC.

This clonotype was counted ten times or more. This rearrangement joins TRBV19 to TRBJ1-6; a weak D match, TRBD1 (6 bases). V was shortened by 7 bases and J by 7 bases, with 17 bases between the two germline ends. CDR1 is LNHDA and CDR2 is SQIVND in the germline V gene (reference sequence). The CDR3 is 15 amino acids. CDR3 region: CASTQTGGGNSPLHF. CDR3 nucleotides: TGTGCCAGTACCCAGACAGGAGGTGGGAATTCACCCCTCCACTTT.

In regard to this clonotype: Possible read error: a much larger clone is one base away. V gene TRBV6-1 combines with J gene TRBJ1-4, with no clear D. Germline-derived CDR1 and CDR2 are MNHNS and SASEGT. The germline V and J ends were trimmed by 3 bases and 1 base, with 6 bases remaining between them. This CDR3 region has 14 residues. This CDR3 reads CASSDALTNEKLFF. The CDR3 region has the DNA TGTGCCAGCAGTGACGCGCTAACTAATGAAAAACTGTTTTTT.

This clonotype was found a few times. A much larger clone differs by one base, so this may be a read error. This sequence joins TRBV12-3 or TRBV12-4 and TRBJ1-2, with TRBD1 as a possible D gene (6 bases). With 0 bases removed from V and 12 bases from J, the gap between germline ends came to 14 bases. The CDR3 covers 13 residues. This CDR3 reads CASSLAGQHGHTF. The CDR3 DNA sequence: TGTGCCAGCAGTTTAGCTGGACAGCACGGCCACACCTTC.

This clonotype appeared a single time. CDR3 loop: CASSLDAGSPLHF. DNA for the CDR3: TGTGCCAGCAGCTTAGACGCGGGTTCACCCCTCCACTTT. This chain uses TRBV7-9 with TRBJ1-6, with D unresolved. V dropped 1 base and J dropped 9 bases, with 7 bases sitting between them. The length of the CDR3 is 13 residues. The germline gives CDR1 SEHNR, CDR2 FQNEAQ (reference sequence).

The chain uses TRBV20-1 and TRBJ2-7; 11 nucleotides agree with TRBD1. The CDR3 is made up of 16 amino acids. Looked up from germline, CDR1 is DFQATT and CDR2 is SNEGSKA (reference sequence). V trimming: 5 bases; J trimming: 4 bases; junction bases outside the gene matches: 13. CDR3 loop: CSARHARGQGAYEQYF. Written as DNA, the CDR3 is TGCAGTGCTCGGCACGCAAGAGGACAGGGGGCTTACGAGCAGTACTTC.

The chain uses TRBV29-1 and TRBJ2-6, with D tentatively TRBD1 or TRBD2 (5 bases each). Germline loops: CDR1 SQVTM, CDR2 ANQGSEA. The CDR3 sequence is 16 residues long. The germline V and J ends were trimmed by 5 bases and 0 bases, with 14 bases remaining between them. The CDR3 spells CSVLGDVFSGANVLTF. In DNA, the CDR3 is TGCAGCGTTCTGGGGGACGTATTCTCTGGGGCCAACGTCCTGACTTTC.

The chain is built from TRBV20-1 and TRBJ2-3, with 9 bases fitting TRBD2. This CDR3 comprises 15 residues. Trimming at V came to 0 bases and at J to 6 bases, leaving 7 bases not matched to a gene. Germline V gene data show CDR1 as DFQATT and CDR2 as SNEGSKA (reference sequence). The CDR3 region is CSARDHGTSMDTQYF. In DNA form, the CDR3 reads TGCAGTGCTAGAGATCACGGGACTAGCATGGATACGCAGTATTTT.